This TCR beta chain was profiled in a study of T cell repertoires in cytomegalovirus infection. This clonotype was recorded a few times. Its antigen is undetermined. TCRdb processed the reads anew with MiXCR; each CDR3 protein has one entry. Of around 750,000 distinct CDR3 sequences in the sample, less than 35% were seen once. V was trimmed by 1 base and J by 5 bases, leaving 11 bases between them. CDR3 length: 15 amino acids. From germline, CDR1 is SGHVS and CDR2 FNYEAQ. This specimen consisted of cultured CD8+ T cells from PBMCs, obtained from culture after CMV antigen stimulation. The receptor was derived from a human donor in good health (CMV status not recorded). Some clones in this sample may be carry-over from other donors' samples. The rearrangement joins TRBV7-6 to TRBJ1-4, with D hard to call. CDR3 sequence reads: CASSLVSVRNEKLFF. As DNA, the CDR3 is TGTGCCAGCAGCTTAGTTTCGGTTCGGAATGAAAAACTGTTTTTT.